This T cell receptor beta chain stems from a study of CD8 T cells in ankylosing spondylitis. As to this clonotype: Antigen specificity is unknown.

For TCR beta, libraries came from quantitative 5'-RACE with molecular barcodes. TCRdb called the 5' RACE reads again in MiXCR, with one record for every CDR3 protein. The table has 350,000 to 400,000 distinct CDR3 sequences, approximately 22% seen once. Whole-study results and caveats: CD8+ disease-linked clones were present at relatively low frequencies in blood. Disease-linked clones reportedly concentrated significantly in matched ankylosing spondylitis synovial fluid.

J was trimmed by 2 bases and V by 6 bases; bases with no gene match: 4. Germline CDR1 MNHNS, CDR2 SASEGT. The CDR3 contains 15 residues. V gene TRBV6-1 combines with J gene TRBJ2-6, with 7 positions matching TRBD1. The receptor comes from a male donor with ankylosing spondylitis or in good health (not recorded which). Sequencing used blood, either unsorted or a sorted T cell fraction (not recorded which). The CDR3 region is CASRDQGAGANVLTF. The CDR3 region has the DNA TGTGCCAGCAGGGACCAGGGGGCTGGGGCCAACGTCCTGACTTTC.